This TCR beta chain appears in the sequencing data of a study of graft-versus-host responses after intestinal transplantation (dated by TCRdb to 2020 to 2023). In terms of the full investigation: The transplants that recipients received were multivisceral, liver-intestinal, or isolated intestinal. All recipients received anti-thymocyte globulin induction followed by maintenance tacrolimus and steroids for approximately 3 years. After intestinal transplantation, graft-versus-host and host-versus-graft alloreactive T cell clones in the graft, circulation and bone marrow were tracked using bulk TCR-beta CDR3 sequencing. Alloreactive clones were identified by sequencing pre-transplant mixed lymphocyte reaction products and comparing them with unstimulated pre-transplant donor and recipient T cells. A cohort of more than 20 intestinal transplant recipients, including one retransplant, was enrolled, and a few patients lacking pretransplant specimens were excluded. Donor T cell macrochimerism was defined as a peak of at least 4% donor T cells among recipient peripheral blood mononuclear cells. Rather than going through the commercial service, samples from a few later patients were sequenced in-house on an Illumina MiSeq and processed with MiXCR.

Intraepithelial and lamina propria lymphocytes were isolated from graft specimens using dithiothreitol, EDTA incubations and collagenase D digestion. Serial intestinal graft biopsy specimens collected up to 600 days after transplant underwent bulk TCR-beta sequencing. Results and caveats for the whole study, not just this receptor: Conclusions were limited by the relatively low number and heterogeneity of intestinal transplant patients. GvH clones were detected in recipient bone marrow, and some of these GvH clones were observed earlier in ileal mucosa or blood, consistent with an intestinal mucosal origin. Early after transplant, peak levels of circulating GvH clones were associated with declines in HvG clones. In the allografts of patients with donor T cell macrochimerism, GvH to HvG T cell clonal ratios were high.

The CDR3 measures 15 amino acids from cysteine to phenylalanine. Just the 45-base CDR3 DNA is kept, in frame starting at base 1. Between the V and J ends, shortened by 3 bases and 2 bases respectively, the junction contains 12 bases. The germline V gene (reference sequence) sets CDR1 to MNHEY and CDR2 to SMNVEV. A remark on this clone: Its antigen remains undetermined. It has no much larger one-base neighbor in the sample; base qualities were not kept.

Libraries were constructed by the immunoSEQ multiplex PCR assay. High-throughput TCR-beta CDR3 sequencing of genomic DNA from most patients was performed by Adaptive Biotechnologies. Processing in the source paper ran as follows. TCR sequencing data for approximately 19 patients were retrieved from Adaptive's ImmunoSEQ software; a few other patients were processed with MiXCR and VDJtools. Because the origin of CDR3 nucleotide sequences shared between donor and recipient could not be assigned, those sequences were removed. At least 2-fold expansion over unstimulated cells and a minimum CFSE-low frequency of 0.002% (template counts) or 0.001% (read counts) were required for clones to be classified as alloreactive. Clones were considered mappable if detected in sequenced pre-transplant spleen, lymph node, or MLR CFSE-low populations of the donor or recipient. Cumulative frequency of alloreactive clones was calculated as a percentage of all sequences weighted by copy number. The source is immuneACCESS, and TCRdb retained only in-frame sequences with V and J called. Part of the clones is not carried over; for the studies checked, unresolved V genes explain less than half of this, and the remainder is unexplained. From that table come the V and J calls and clone size; the DNA was used to work out D and trimming. Here the sample has about 23,000 clones; around three quarters occur a single time. The ten largest clones represent around 3% of the sample.

Here the chain combines TRBV27 and TRBJ2-3; possibly the D gene is TRBD2, per 5 matching bases. The sequence was obtained from a human patient who received an intestinal transplant, so some T cells may come from the graft donor. Specimen: ileum tissue, collected 12 days after intestinal transplant. The nucleotide sequence is TGTGCCAGCAGTTTGCAGCGGCCAGACACAGATACGCAGTATTTT. This is translated as CASSLQRPDTDTQYF.